This entry lists 22 T cell receptor beta chains sequenced from one sample in a study of cytomegalovirus exposure and HLA in healthy donors. Vbeta (60) and Jbeta (13) primers were used in the PCR. Profiling relied on immunoSEQ multiplex PCR, and the TCRdb table lists in-frame clones only, not all of them. The repertoire holds approximately 110,000 clones, with 79% as singletons. The sample was PBMCs. Receptors were obtained from a woman aged 40-49 years in good health and CMV-seronegative.

This clone was detected only a few times. This sequence joins TRBV28 and TRBJ1-2, with D perhaps matching TRBD1 (5 bases). CDR1 is MDHEN and CDR2 is SYDVKM in the germline V gene. This CDR3 is 14 amino acids long. The ends were cut back, 3 bases at V and 0 bases at J, with 8 bases in the middle. CDR3: CASSFGGANYGYTF. CDR3 nucleotides: TGTGCCAGCAGTTTCGGGGGAGCTAACTATGGCTACACCTTC.

The genes are TRBV27 and TRBJ2-3; 7 bases line up with TRBD1. The V gene end was trimmed by 6 bases and the J gene end by 0 bases; junction bases not matched to a gene: 12. The CDR3 spans 17 residues. Germline-derived CDR1 and CDR2 are MNHEY and SMNVEV (reference sequence). The DNA for the CDR3 is TGTGCCAGCAGGCGCTTCCGGGACAGAGCTAGCACAGATACGCAGTATTTT. The encoded protein is CASRRFRDRASTDTQYF.

The chain joins TRBV28 to TRBJ1-1, with TRBD1 as a possible D gene (6 bases). Germline CDR1 and CDR2: MDHEN and SYDVKM. The CDR3 consists of 11 residues. V lost 3 bases and J lost 8, with 7 bases in between. The CDR3 protein is CASSFGTEAFF. Written as DNA, the CDR3 is TGTGCCAGCAGTTTCGGGACAGAAGCTTTCTTT. Full variable domain (rest looked up from reference TRBV28 and TRBJ1-1): DVKVTQSSRYLVKRTGEKVFLECVQDMDHENMFWYRQDPGLGLRLIYFSYDVKMKEKGDIPEGYSVSREKKERFSLILESASTNQTSMYLCASSFGTEAFFGQGTRLTVV.

The chain recombines TRBV15 with TRBJ2-2; 7 nucleotides line up with TRBD2. J lost 1 base, V lost 3 bases, and 5 bases had no gene match. Per the germline V gene, CDR1 is LNHNV and CDR2 is YYDKDF (reference sequence). The CDR3 loop spans 16 amino acids. The CDR3 loop is CATSSGRERNTGELFF. The CDR3 DNA sequence: TGTGCCACCAGCAGCGGGCGGGAGCGGAACACCGGGGAGCTGTTTTTT.

Remarks on this clone: Other DNA sequences in the sample encode the same CDR3. The chain is built from TRBV4-2 and TRBJ2-3; 8 bases agree with TRBD2. The V gene end was trimmed by 1 base and the J gene end by 5 bases; junction bases not matched to a gene: 2. Germline CDR1 and CDR2: LGHNA and YNFKEQ. CDR3 size: 14 residues. The CDR3 DNA reads TGTGCCAGCAGCCAAGGAACTAGCGGAGATACGCAGTATTTT. Amino acids: CASSQGTSGDTQYF.

The chain couples TRBV6-5 to TRBJ1-6; D unclear. CDR3 size: 15 residues. Looked up from germline, CDR1 is MNHEY and CDR2 is SVGAGI. The ends were cut back, 2 bases at V and 11 bases at J, with 16 bases in the middle. CDR3 protein: CASSYRPTPRTPLHF. The CDR3 coding sequence is TGTGCCAGCAGTTACCGTCCGACCCCGAGGACACCCCTCCACTTT.

The J gene is TRBJ2-1, the V gene TRBV19; 9 nucleotides agree with TRBD2. The V gene's germline CDR1 is LNHDA and CDR2 SQIVND (reference sequence). The CDR3 extends over 16 amino acids. The trim removed 3 bases at V and 5 bases at J, leaving 8 bases unmatched. The CDR3: CASSIAGGKGHNEQFF. The CDR3, as DNA: TGTGCCAGTAGTATCGCGGGAGGGAAGGGGCACAATGAGCAGTTCTTC.

The DNA of the CDR3 is TGTGCCAGCTCACAGCTCGCCGATCCCAGGGTCACTGAAGCTTTCTTT. This gives the protein CASSQLADPRVTEAFF. The chain is built from TRBV18 and TRBJ1-1; tentatively, D is TRBD1 (5 bases). The CDR3 covers 16 residues. CDR1 is KGHSH and CDR2 is LQKENI in the germline V gene. Trimming removed 4 bases from V and 4 bases from J, with 19 bases in between.

This chain links TRBV6-5 with TRBJ2-5; no clear D. The J call may be wrong; the DNA end is better matched by TRBJ2-7. The CDR3 totals 14 residues. In germline, CDR1 is MNHEY, CDR2 SVGAGI. CDR3 loop: CASTPRFSSYEQYF. The DNA of the CDR3 is TGTGCCAGCACTCCTCGATTTAGCTCCTACGAGCAGTACTTC.

This chain connects TRBV7-9 to TRBJ2-5; the match to TRBD1 covers 10 bases. The CDR3 contains 15 residues. CDR1 and CDR2 from the germline V gene are SEHNR and FQNEAQ (reference sequence). The V gene end was trimmed by 3 bases and the J gene end by 0 bases; junction bases not matched to a gene: 1. The CDR3 nucleotides read TGTGCCAGCAGCTTGACAGGGGGCTACCAAGAGACCCAGTACTTC. This encodes CASSLTGGYQETQYF.

V usage is TRBV7-2 and J usage is TRBJ1-1; TRBD1 might be the D (6 bases). The germline V gene has CDR1 SGHTA and CDR2 FQGNSA. The CDR3 is 14 amino acids. The germline V and J ends were trimmed by 0 bases and 4 bases, with 9 bases remaining between them. CDR3 nucleotide sequence: TGTGCCAGCAGCTTAGCCAGGGGCACCACTGAAGCTTTCTTT. Protein product: CASSLARGTTEAFF. Drawing the rest from reference TRBV7-2 and TRBJ1-1, the complete variable domain is GAGVSQSPSNKVTEKGKDVELRCDPISGHTALYWYRQSLGQGLEFLIYFQGNSAPDKSGLPSDRFSAERTGGSVSTLTIQRTQQEDSAVYLCASSLARGTTEAFFGQGTRLTVV.

J is TRBJ2-4 and V is TRBV30; 9 nucleotides line up with TRBD2. CDR1 and CDR2 from the germline V gene are GTSNPN and SVGIG (reference sequence). The CDR3 sequence is 16 residues long. V gave up 2 bases and J gave up 0 bases; unmatched junction bases: 5. In DNA form, the CDR3 reads TGTGCCTGGAGTTCGACTAGCGGCATAGCCAAAAACATTCAGTACTTC. This translates into CAWSSTSGIAKNIQYF.

With regard to this clone: The identical CDR3 is also encoded by other nucleotide sequences in the sample. The chain carries TRBV2 and TRBJ1-6; tentatively, D is TRBD1 (6 bases). Trimming cost V 6 bases and J 8 bases, with 17 bases left between them. Germline V CDR1 and CDR2: SNHLY, FYNNEI. This CDR3 comprises 15 residues. In nucleotides, the CDR3 is TGTGCCAGCAGCCCAACAGGGAGGGAGGATTCACCCCTCCACTTT. Encoded protein: CASSPTGREDSPLHF.

This chain joins TRBV5-1 and TRBJ2-7; the D gene is possibly TRBD2 (6 bases). Germline V lookup: CDR1 SGHRS, CDR2 YFSETQ. The CDR3 is made up of 13 amino acids. V lost 5 bases and J lost 3, with 12 bases in between. CDR3 DNA sequence: TGCGCCAGCAGGGGGACTTTCGGCTACGAGCAGTACTTC. Translating gives CASRGTFGYEQYF.

The rearrangement uses TRBV29-1 and TRBJ2-1; 10 nucleotides line up with TRBD2. The CDR3 totals 15 residues. Germline loops: CDR1 SQVTM, CDR2 ANQGSEA. Trimming removed 7 bases from V and 7 bases from J; junction bases left unmatched: 13. CDR3 loop: CSGSPLAGEGNEQFF. The CDR3 DNA reads TGCAGCGGATCTCCTCTAGCGGGAGAGGGGAATGAGCAGTTCTTC.

The chain employs TRBV21-1 and TRBJ1-2; TRBD1 was called by the table and not checked on the DNA. TRBV21-1 is classified as a pseudogene. CDR3 length: 19 amino acids. The CDR3 protein is CASSHAPWASPLLNYGYTF. Here the CDR3 DNA reads TGTGCCAGCAGCCATGCCCCTTGGGCCAGTCCCCTCTTAAACTATGGCTACACCTTC.

This clone was seen just once. The CDR3 is CASSLEPGGGQPQHF. The CDR3 DNA follows: TGTGCCAGCAGCTTGGAACCGGGAGGTGGACAGCCCCAGCATTTT. This chain uses TRBV5-4 with TRBJ1-5; D gene uncertain. Trimming cost V 0 bases and J 7 bases, with 14 bases left between them. The CDR3 contains 15 residues. Germline-derived CDR1 and CDR2 are SGHNT and YYREEE (reference sequence).

This clone was counted a few times. The J gene is TRBJ1-1, the V gene TRBV28; 7 positions match TRBD1. The germline gives CDR1 MDHEN, CDR2 SYDVKM. After removal of 3 bases from V and 1 base from J, the junction contained 5 bases not matched to a gene. The CDR3 runs 15 residues. As DNA, the CDR3 is TGTGCCAGCAGTTTGGGCCAGGGGGGGAACACTGAAGCTTTCTTT. This encodes CASSLGQGGNTEAFF.

The chain has TRBV27 and TRBJ1-5, with TRBD1 as a possible D gene (6 bases). Trimming removed 4 bases at V and 6 bases at J, with 10 bases between. Looked up from germline, CDR1 is MNHEY and CDR2 is SMNVEV (reference sequence). The CDR3 length is 13 residues. For the CDR3, the DNA is TGTGCCAGCAGTTCCATGGACAGTCAGCCCCAGCATTTT. It specifies CASSSMDSQPQHF.

This chain connects TRBV29-1 to TRBJ2-3, with TRBD2 matching over 14 bases. The junction had 3 bases not matched to a gene; V was cut back by 6 bases and J by 4 bases. Germline CDR1 and CDR2: SQVTM and ANQGSEA. CDR3 length: 14 residues. The CDR3 DNA reads TGCAGCGTCCGGACTAGCGGGAGGTCAGATACGCAGTATTTT. Protein product: CSVRTSGRSDTQYF.

This clone turned up a few times. This sequence joins TRBV7-9 and TRBJ2-3; D gene uncertain. V dropped 6 bases and J dropped 5 bases, with 9 bases sitting between them. The germline V gene encodes CDR1 SEHNR and CDR2 FQNEAQ (reference sequence). The CDR3 sequence is 12 residues long. CDR3: CASRYGVDTQYF. The CDR3 DNA is TGTGCCAGCAGATACGGTGTAGATACGCAGTATTTT.

The rearrangement joins TRBV7-2 to TRBJ2-1; D perhaps matches TRBD2 (6 bases). The germline V gene has CDR1 SGHTA and CDR2 FQGNSA. Trimming cost V 1 base and J 8 bases, with 9 bases left between them. The CDR3 runs to 13 residues. The CDR3 protein is CASSLGREDEQFF. CDR3 nucleotide sequence: TGTGCCAGCAGCTTAGGCAGGGAGGATGAGCAGTTCTTC.